Presented here are 6 T cell receptor beta chains from one specimen sequenced in a study of T-cell reconstitution after alpha-beta-depleted transplantation in children. TCRbeta library construction was performed incorporating unique molecular identifiers. Using its own MiXCR run on the PCR reads, TCRdb lists one record per CDR3 protein. The sample holds around 100,000 distinct CDR3 sequences, 10% seen once. Sequenced here: PBMCs, sampled before TCRalphabeta/CD19-depleted stem cell transplant. The receptors were gathered from a boy aged 2-9 years with acute lymphoblastic leukemia, due to receive a stem cell transplant.

This clonotype was seen a few times. The chain has TRBV4-2 and TRBJ2-3, with TRBD1 matching 9 bases. V lost 0 bases and J lost 1; bases outside the gene matches: 11. The length of the CDR3 is 19 residues. CDR1 and CDR2 (germline): LGHNA, YNFKEQ. CDR3 residues: CASSQEGGLRDRGTDTQYF. CDR3 nucleotide sequence: TGTGCCAGCAGCCAAGAAGGAGGTTTGAGGGACAGGGGCACAGATACGCAGTATTTT.

This clonotype was found many times. The genes are TRBV6-5 and TRBJ2-2; D gene unclear. Germline V gene data show CDR1 as MNHEY and CDR2 as SVGAGI. V gave up 1 base and J gave up 4 bases, with 7 bases separating them. This CDR3 region has 14 residues. The CDR3 reads CASSYWPLTGELFF. As DNA, the CDR3 is TGTGCCAGCAGTTACTGGCCCCTCACCGGGGAGCTGTTTTTT.

The J gene is TRBJ2-3, the V gene TRBV20-1, with TRBD2 matching 12 bases. The CDR3 length is 14 residues. V lost 4 bases and J lost 5; bases outside the gene matches: 4. CDR1 and CDR2 (germline): DFQATT, SNEGSKA (reference sequence). The CDR3 DNA reads TGCAGTGCTAAACCTAGCGGGAGGGGAGATACGCAGTATTTT. Protein: CSAKPSGRGDTQYF.

There are a few counts of this clonotype. J is TRBJ2-1 and V is TRBV20-1, with TRBD2 as a possible D gene (6 bases). V lost 3 bases to trimming and J lost 1 base, with 13 bases between them. Germline V lookup: CDR1 DFQATT, CDR2 SNEGSKA (reference sequence). The CDR3 is 15 residues long. This CDR3 is CSARDPSVSYNEQFF. The CDR3, as DNA: TGCAGTGCTAGGGACCCTAGCGTGTCCTACAATGAGCAGTTCTTC.

This clonotype has ten or more counts. The V and J genes are TRBV20-1 and TRBJ1-1; D might be TRBD1 (5 bases). The length of the CDR3 is 12 residues. In germline, CDR1 is DFQATT, CDR2 SNEGSKA (reference sequence). V was pared by 6 bases and J by 2 bases, with 10 bases between. CDR3: CSAEGLNTEAFF. The CDR3 DNA is TGCAGTGCAGAGGGACTAAACACTGAAGCTTTCTTT.

This clonotype was counted at least ten times. The V call is TRBV7-9, the J call TRBJ2-7; D unresolved. The CDR3 extends over 14 amino acids. V dropped 2 bases and J dropped 0 bases, with 8 bases sitting between them. The germline V gene encodes CDR1 SEHNR and CDR2 FQNEAQ (reference sequence). Written as DNA, the CDR3 is TGTGCCAGCAGCTTATCCGAAATCTCCTACGAGCAGTACTTC. It translates to CASSLSEISYEQYF.